This T cell receptor (beta chain) was profiled in a study of T cells in Graves' hyperthyroidism and ophthalmopathy. Overall study results and limits: Blood also held most thyroid clonotypes expanded beyond 0.001. Ophthalmopathy stood apart from stable hyperthyroidism in a 13 V-J model.

This CDR3 has 16 amino acids. The germline V gene has CDR1 LNHDA and CDR2 SQIVND (reference sequence). Trimming stripped 7 bases from V and 0 bases from J, with 13 bases between. RNA transcripts served as the template for amplifying TCR beta CDR3 regions. The TCR CDR3 was amplified in a first-round RT-PCR using the HTBI primer set. Using its own MiXCR run on the multiplex PCR reads, TCRdb lists one record per CDR3 protein. The table shows approximately 480,000 distinct CDR3 sequences, with around 21% occurring only once. To note about this clonotype: The target antigen is unknown.

The study enrolled patients aged 18 to 65 with newly diagnosed hyperthyroidism of under 2 months' duration. Orbital computed tomography and thyroid ultrasound, together with serum TRAb and thyroxine and clinical symptoms, were used for diagnoses. This sequence was found in a man younger than 35 with Graves' hyperthyroidism. The specimen was blood. V usage is TRBV19 and J usage is TRBJ2-6; either TRBD1 or TRBD2 may fit D (5 bases each). DNA for the CDR3: TGTGCCAGTACCCTGGGACGGACCTCTGGGGCCAACGTCCTGACTTTC. Its protein is CASTLGRTSGANVLTF.